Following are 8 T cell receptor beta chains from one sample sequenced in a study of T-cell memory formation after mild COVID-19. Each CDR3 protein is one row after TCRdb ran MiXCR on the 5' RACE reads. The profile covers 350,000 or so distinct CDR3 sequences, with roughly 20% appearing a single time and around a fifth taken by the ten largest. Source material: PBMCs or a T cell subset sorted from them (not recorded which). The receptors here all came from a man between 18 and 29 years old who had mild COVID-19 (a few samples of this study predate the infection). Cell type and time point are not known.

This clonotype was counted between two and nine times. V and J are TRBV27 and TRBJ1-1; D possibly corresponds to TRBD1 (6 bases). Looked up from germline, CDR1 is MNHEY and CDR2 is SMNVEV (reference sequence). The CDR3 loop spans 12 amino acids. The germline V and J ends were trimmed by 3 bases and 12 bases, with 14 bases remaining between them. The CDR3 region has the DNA TGTGCCAGCAGTTTTCTGCAGGGGCGGACTTTCTTT. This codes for CASSFLQGRTFF.

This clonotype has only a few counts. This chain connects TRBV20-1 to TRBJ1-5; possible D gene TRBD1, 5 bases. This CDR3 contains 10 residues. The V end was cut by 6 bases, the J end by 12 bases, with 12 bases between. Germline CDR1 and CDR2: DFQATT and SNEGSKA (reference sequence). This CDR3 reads CSALSGRQHF. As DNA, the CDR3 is TGCAGTGCCCTCTCGGGGCGCCAGCATTTT.

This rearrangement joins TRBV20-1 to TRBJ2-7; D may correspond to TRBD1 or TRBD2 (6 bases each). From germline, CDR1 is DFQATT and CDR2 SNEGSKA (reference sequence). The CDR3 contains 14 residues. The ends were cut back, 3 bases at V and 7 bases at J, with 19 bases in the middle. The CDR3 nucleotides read TGCAGTGCTAGGCTCCCAGGGGACTCCGGGGAGCAGTACTTC. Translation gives CSARLPGDSGEQYF.

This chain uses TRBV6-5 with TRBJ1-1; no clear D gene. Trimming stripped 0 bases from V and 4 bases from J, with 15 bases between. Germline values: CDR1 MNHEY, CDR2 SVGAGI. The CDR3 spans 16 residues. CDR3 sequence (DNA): TGTGCCAGCAGTTACTCCTTCGCGGGTTCAGGCACTGAAGCTTTCTTT. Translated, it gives CASSYSFAGSGTEAFF.

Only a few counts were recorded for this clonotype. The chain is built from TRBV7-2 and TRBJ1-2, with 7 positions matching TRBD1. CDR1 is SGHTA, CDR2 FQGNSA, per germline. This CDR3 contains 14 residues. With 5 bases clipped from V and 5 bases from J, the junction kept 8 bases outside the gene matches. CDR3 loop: CASSQSGTEYGYTF. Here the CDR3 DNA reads TGTGCCAGCAGCCAGTCCGGGACAGAGTATGGCTACACCTTC.

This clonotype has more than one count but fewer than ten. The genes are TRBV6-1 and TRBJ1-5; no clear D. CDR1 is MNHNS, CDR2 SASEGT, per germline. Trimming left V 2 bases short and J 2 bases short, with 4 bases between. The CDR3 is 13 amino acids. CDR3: CASSEKGNQPQHF. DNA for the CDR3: TGTGCCAGCAGTGAAAAAGGCAATCAGCCCCAGCATTTT.

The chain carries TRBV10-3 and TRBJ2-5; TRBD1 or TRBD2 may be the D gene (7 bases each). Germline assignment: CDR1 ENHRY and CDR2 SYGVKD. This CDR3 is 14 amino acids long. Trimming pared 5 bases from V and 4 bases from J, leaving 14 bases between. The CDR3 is CAISLQGRGETQYF. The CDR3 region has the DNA TGTGCCATCAGTCTACAGGGGAGGGGAGAGACCCAGTACTTC.

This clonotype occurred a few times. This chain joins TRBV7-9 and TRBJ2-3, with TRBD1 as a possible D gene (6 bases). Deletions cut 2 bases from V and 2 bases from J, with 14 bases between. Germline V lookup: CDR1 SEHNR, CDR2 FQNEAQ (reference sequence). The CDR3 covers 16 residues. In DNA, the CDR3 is TGTGCCAGCAGCTTACCCAGGGGTCTCGACACAGATACGCAGTATTTT. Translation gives CASSLPRGLDTDTQYF.